This is a list of T cell receptor beta chains from one sample in a study of cytomegalovirus exposure and HLA in healthy donors. The table came from immunoSEQ multiplex PCR; TCRdb's copy has only in-frame clones and leaves some out. The top ten hold approximately 5% of the sample, which has 130,000 or so clones, around four fifths seen once. Sequencing input: PBMCs. The receptor source for this set is a man aged 25-45 years in good health and CMV-seronegative. CDR3s include the opening cysteine and the closing phenylalanine or tryptophan. A D gene is named only where the DNA matches it firmly. For some rows the clone size is stated as once, few or many, or as a class when expanded; others skip it.

D,size,J,V,length,DNA,CDR3
NA,once,TRBJ1-1,TRBV2,12,TGTGCCAGCGTTTTGAGAAACACTGAAGCTTTCTTT,CASVLRNTEAFF
TRBD1,NA,TRBJ2-5,TRBV9,16,TGTGCCAGCAGCGTAGTAGGGACAGGGATTCTCGAGACCCAGTACTTC,CASSVVGTGILETQYF
TRBD1,NA,TRBJ2-5,TRBV29-1,13,TGCAGCGTTGACGGACAGGGGGCAGAGACCCAGTACTTC,CSVDGQGAETQYF
NA,NA,TRBJ2-1,TRBV9,16,TGTGCCAGCAGCGTAGGATGGCTAGCAGACTACAATGAGCAGTTCTTC,CASSVGWLADYNEQFF
TRBD2,few,TRBJ2-1,TRBV2,14,TGTGCCAGCAGTGAAGCGCTTCGGGAGGGGGAGCAGTTCTTC,CASSEALREGEQFF
TRBD2,NA,TRBJ2-3,TRBV5-1,15,TGCGCCAGCAGCTTGGACGCGGGGGGCACAGATACGCAGTATTTT,CASSLDAGGTDTQYF
TRBD1,NA,TRBJ2-5,TRBV19,13,TGTGCCAGTAGCGGGACAGGCCAAGAGACCCAGTACTTC,CASSGTGQETQYF
NA,few,TRBJ1-2,TRBV6-5,15,TGTGCCAGCAGTTACTCGGGCACCCCAGGCAATGGCTACACCTTC,CASSYSGTPGNGYTF
TRBD1,NA,TRBJ2-7,TRBV18,14,TGTGCCAGCCAGTTGGGACAGCAATCCCACGAGCAGTACTTC,CASQLGQQSHEQYF
TRBD1,NA,TRBJ2-5,TRBV30,15,TGTGCCTGGAGTACCCGGACAGGGGGCTGGGAGACCCAGTACTTC,CAWSTRTGGWETQYF
TRBD1,once,TRBJ2-7,TRBV5-6,15,TGTGCCAGCAGACGGCTCGGACAGGGGGCCTACGAGCAGTACTTC,CASRRLGQGAYEQYF
TRBD2,NA,TRBJ2-3,TRBV7-6,16,TGTGCCAGCAGCTTAGGCGCTAGCGGGGTTGCAGATACGCAGTATTTT,CASSLGASGVADTQYF
NA,NA,TRBJ2-6,TRBV4-3,19,TGCGCCAGCAGCCAAGGGAGTCCCGCCACGAACTCTGGGGCCAACGTCCTGACTTTC,CASSQGSPATNSGANVLTF
TRBD1,NA,TRBJ1-5,TRBV5-4,15,TGTGCCAGCAGCTTGGACAGGGGGCCCAATCAGCCCCAGCATTTT,CASSLDRGPNQPQHF
NA,NA,TRBJ1-4,TRBV4-1,15,TGCGCCAGCAGCCAAGATCCCGGGTCTAATGAAAAACTGTTTTTT,CASSQDPGSNEKLFF
TRBD1,few,TRBJ2-7,TRBV6-5,14,TGTGCCAGCAGTTACGGACAGGGGGACTACGAGCAGTACTTC,CASSYGQGDYEQYF
NA,NA,TRBJ1-5,TRBV6-6,14,TGTGCCGCCACAGGGACAAGTAGCAATCAGCCCCAGCATTTT,CAATGTSSNQPQHF
TRBD1,once,TRBJ1-3,TRBV7-9,17,TGTGCCAGCAGCGCCTCCCAAAGGGGGCTTTCTGGAAACACCATATATTTT,CASSASQRGLSGNTIYF
NA,NA,TRBJ1-2,TRBV29-1,12,TGCAGCGTCCACAGGATCAACTATGGCTACACCTTC,CSVHRINYGYTF
TRBD2,NA,TRBJ2-3,TRBV28,17,TGTGCCAGCAGTTTCATCGGACTAGCGGGGGGGACAGATACGCAGTATTTT,CASSFIGLAGGTDTQYF
NA,NA,TRBJ2-2,TRBV18,16,TGTGCCAGCTCACCAGATAGCGGTATAAACACCGGGGAGCTGTTTTTT,CASSPDSGINTGELFF
NA,NA,TRBJ1-2,TRBV10-3,14,TGTGCCATCAGTGAGTCGAGGCAGCCCTATGGCTACACCTTC,CAISESRQPYGYTF
TRBD1,NA,TRBJ1-1,TRBV2,14,TGTGCCAGCAGACTTACAGGGGAAAGCGCTGAAGCTTTCTTT,CASRLTGESAEAFF
NA,NA,TRBJ2-2,TRBV21-1,17,TGTGCCAGCAGCAAAGCGCCCCACCGGGACTTTACGGGTGGGCTGTTTTTT,CASSKAPHRDFTGGLFF
TRBD1,NA,TRBJ2-7,TRBV6-5,14,TGTGCCAGCAAACCAAGACAGGGGCCATACGAGCAGTACTTC,CASKPRQGPYEQYF
TRBD1,few,TRBJ2-5,TRBV2,13,TGTGCCAGGAAACAGGGGGCCGGGGAGACCCAGTACTTC,CARKQGAGETQYF
NA,NA,TRBJ1-1,TRBV4-3,14,TGCGCCAGCAGCCAAGAGGGGGGGAGCACTGAAGCTTTCTTT,CASSQEGGSTEAFF
TRBD1,NA,TRBJ1-2,TRBV5-1,11,TGCGCCATAGAGACAGGGATGGGCTACACCTTC,CAIETGMGYTF
NA,once,TRBJ2-7,TRBV4-1,12,TGCGCCAGCAGCCAAACCGGCGGTGAGCAGTACTTC,CASSQTGGEQYF
NA,NA,TRBJ1-2,TRBV18,13,TGTGCCAGCTCACCGACAGTAAACTATGGCTACACCTTC,CASSPTVNYGYTF
NA,NA,TRBJ2-6,TRBV6-1,15,TGTGCCAGCAGTGACCCGCGCTCTGGGGCCAACGTCCTGACTTTC,CASSDPRSGANVLTF
TRBD1,NA,TRBJ1-3,TRBV6-6,15,TGTGCCAGCAGAGAAAACAGGGGTAGAGGAAACACCATATATTTT,CASRENRGRGNTIYF
TRBD2,NA,TRBJ2-5,TRBV27,16,TGTGCCAGCAGTTCGGGACTAGCGGGGGTGAAAGAGACCCAGTACTTC,CASSSGLAGVKETQYF
TRBD2,NA,TRBJ2-7,TRBV5-4,14,TGTGCCAGCAGCTTGGACCTAGCGGCCTACGAGCAGTACTTC,CASSLDLAAYEQYF
TRBD1,NA,TRBJ2-1,TRBV29-1,12,TGCAGCGTTGGGACAGGGGGCAATGAGCAGTTCTTC,CSVGTGGNEQFF
TRBD1,NA,TRBJ2-1,TRBV6-1,15,TGTGCCAGCATCTCAAACAGGGGTGTGTGGAATGAGCAGTTCTTC,CASISNRGVWNEQFF
NA,NA,TRBJ1-4,TRBV28,12,TGTGCCAGCAGGGCTAGAGGTGAAAAACTGTTTTTT,CASRARGEKLFF
TRBD1,NA,TRBJ1-2,TRBV7-2,13,TGTGCCAGCAGCTGGAGGGACAGGGGTGGCTACACCTTC,CASSWRDRGGYTF
NA,NA,TRBJ1-4,TRBV7-2,13,TGTGCCAGCAGCTTCCGGGGAGGAGAAAAACTGTTTTTT,CASSFRGGEKLFF
TRBD2,NA,TRBJ2-1,TRBV5-4,15,TGTGCCAGCAGCCCCCTAGCGGGGTACTACAATGAGCAGTTCTTC,CASSPLAGYYNEQFF
TRBD1,once,TRBJ2-1,TRBV6-1,12,TGTGCCAGCAGGAGACAGGGTAATGAGCAGTTCTTC,CASRRQGNEQFF
NA,few,TRBJ1-5,TRBV2,13,TGTGCCAGCAGATCGACAGTTAATCAGCCCCAGCATTTT,CASRSTVNQPQHF
NA,NA,TRBJ1-6,TRBV6-1,13,TGTGCCAGCAGTACGCGACAGAATTCACCCCTCCACTTT,CASSTRQNSPLHF
TRBD1,NA,TRBJ2-7,TRBV10-3,14,TGTGCCATCAGTGAGTGGACAGGGGGCCTCGAGCAGTACTTC,CAISEWTGGLEQYF
NA,NA,TRBJ1-2,TRBV5-6,12,TGTGCCAGCAGCTTGGACCTACAGGGCTACACCTTC,CASSLDLQGYTF
TRBD2,NA,TRBJ2-7,TRBV2,14,TGTGCCAGCAGTTACCCTGGGGGGGCCTACGAGCAGTACTTC,CASSYPGGAYEQYF
NA,once,TRBJ2-2,TRBV6-5,14,TGTGCCAGCTTCTCGCGGGAAAGGGCCGGGGAGCTGTTTTTT,CASFSRERAGELFF
TRBD2,NA,TRBJ2-1,TRBV29-1,16,TGCAGCGTCGGAACGGTGACTAGCGGGGAATACAATGAGCAGTTCTTC,CSVGTVTSGEYNEQFF
TRBD1,once,TRBJ1-1,TRBV9,12,TGTGCCAGCAGCGCTTCAGGGGGCGAGGCTTTCTTT,CASSASGGEAFF
TRBD2,NA,TRBJ2-1,TRBV7-3,15,TGTGCCAGCAGCCGCGGACTAGCGGGATACAATGAGCAGTTCTTC,CASSRGLAGYNEQFF
NA,NA,TRBJ2-2,TRBV9,14,TGTGCCAGCAACCCGGAGGGGGGGACTGGGGAGCTGTTTTTT,CASNPEGGTGELFF
TRBD1,NA,TRBJ1-2,TRBV28,16,TGTGCCAGCAGTTTTAATAGACAGGGGGAGTACTATGGCTACACCTTC,CASSFNRQGEYYGYTF
NA,few,TRBJ2-6,TRBV6-4,15,TGTGCCAGCAGTCAGGACAGCTCTGGGGCCAACGTCCTGACTTTC,CASSQDSSGANVLTF
NA,NA,TRBJ2-1,TRBV7-9,15,TGTGCCAGCAGCCCCAGGACTCCCCAGGGGAATGAGCAGTTCTTC,CASSPRTPQGNEQFF